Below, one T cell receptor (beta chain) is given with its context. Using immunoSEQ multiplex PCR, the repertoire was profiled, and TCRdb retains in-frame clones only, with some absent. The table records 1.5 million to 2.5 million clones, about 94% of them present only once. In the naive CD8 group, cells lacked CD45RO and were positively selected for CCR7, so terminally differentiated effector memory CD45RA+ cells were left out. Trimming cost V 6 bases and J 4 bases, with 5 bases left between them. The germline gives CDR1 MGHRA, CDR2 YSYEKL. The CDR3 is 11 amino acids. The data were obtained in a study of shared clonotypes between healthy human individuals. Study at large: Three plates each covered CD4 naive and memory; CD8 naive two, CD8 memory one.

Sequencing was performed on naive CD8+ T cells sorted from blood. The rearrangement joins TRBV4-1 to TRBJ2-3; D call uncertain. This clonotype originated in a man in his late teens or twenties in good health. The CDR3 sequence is CASRYADTQYF. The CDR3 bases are TGCGCCAGCAGATACGCAGATACGCAGTATTTT.